This TCR beta chain was obtained from a study of cytomegalovirus exposure and HLA in healthy donors. Germline CDR1 is MNHNY and CDR2 is SVGAGI (reference sequence). J lost 4 bases, V lost 4 bases, and 8 bases had no gene match. The CDR3 runs to 16 residues. This clone was detected only once. Its antigen is undetermined. Study observations and caveats: CMV serostatus was the sole immune exposure information available. Within an earlier analysis, most TCR beta V segments proved productive either about 90% or about 30% of the time.

Primers for the PCR totalled 60 Vbeta and 13 Jbeta. Here immunoSEQ multiplex PCR was the method, and the copy in TCRdb shows in-frame clones only, minus some. The data contain 89,000 or so clones, about four fifths of them singletons. This sequence joins TRBV6-6 and TRBJ2-2, with TRBD1 matching over 8 bases. Sequenced input: PBMCs. The receptor comes from a woman under 30 in good health and CMV-seropositive. CDR3 sequence (DNA): TGTGCCAGCAGTTCCCGGGACAGGATCCTCACCGGGGAGCTGTTTTTT. Translated, it gives CASSSRDRILTGELFF.